This TCR beta chain was profiled in a study of T-cell memory formation after mild COVID-19. CDR3 size: 15 residues. Trimming left V 7 bases short and J 1 base short, with 11 bases between. TCRdb re-called the 5' RACE reads with MiXCR, one entry per CDR3 protein. This sample has roughly 240,000 distinct CDR3 sequences; just over 15% occur once, and the top ten carry 2.1%. A few counts support this clonotype. Sample: PBMCs or a T cell subset sorted from them (not recorded which). The chain combines TRBV12-3 or TRBV12-4 with TRBJ2-6, with D hard to call. The sequence was obtained from an adult woman who had mild COVID-19 (a few samples of this study predate the infection). Cell type and time point are not known. This CDR3 is CASTLTESGANVLTF. The DNA for the CDR3 is TGTGCCAGCACCCTAACGGAGTCTGGGGCCAACGTCCTGACTTTC.